Below, 8 T cell receptor beta chains from the same sample are listed, as sequenced in a study of vaccination effects on CD4 cells after COVID-19. The antigens these receptors bind are not known. Assay: immunoSEQ multiplex PCR; the TCRdb copy retains only in-frame clones and omits some. Of under 25,000 clones listed, roughly 81% are singletons. Viral peptide pool expansion of antigen-specific CD4+ T cells preceded sequencing in the ViraFEST assay. Cells that had been cultured for nine to eleven days were the source of isolated CD4+ T cells. Participants completed two doses of the BNT162b2 or mRNA-1273 vaccine. This material consisted of CD4+ T cells from PBMCs cultured with SARS-CoV-2 spike peptides, taken after COVID-19 vaccination. These receptors originate from a human donor who received a COVID-19 vaccine. Some clones in this sample may be carry-over from other donors' samples.

This clone has just a few counts. The rearrangement links TRBV6-5 to TRBJ1-1, with 11 bases that match TRBD1. J gave up 1 base and V 2 bases, and 3 bases lay outside the gene matches. Germline loops: CDR1 MNHEY, CDR2 SVGAGI. The CDR3 extends over 16 amino acids. CDR3 sequence reads: CASSYIGQGANTEAFF. The CDR3 nucleotides read TGTGCCAGCAGTTACATAGGACAGGGGGCGAACACTGAAGCTTTCTTT.

This clone was detected once. V and J are TRBV19 and TRBJ1-2; D is uncertain. Germline-derived CDR1 and CDR2 are LNHDA and SQIVND (reference sequence). The CDR3 contains 12 residues. With 4 bases removed from V and 3 bases from J, the gap between germline ends came to 6 bases. CDR3 protein: CASSKKDYGYTF. The CDR3 nucleotides are TGTGCCAGTAGTAAGAAGGACTATGGCTACACCTTC.

The rearrangement links TRBV19 to TRBJ1-5, with D maybe TRBD1 (5 bases). The V end lost 3 bases, the J end lost 3 bases, and 12 bases lay between the germline ends. CDR3 length: 15 residues. Looked up from germline, CDR1 is LNHDA and CDR2 is SQIVND (reference sequence). CDR3 bases: TGTGCCAGTAGTATCCAGGGCAGGGTCAATCAGCCCCAGCATTTT. Its translation is CASSIQGRVNQPQHF.

V is TRBV6-5 and J is TRBJ2-4; no clear D. Between the trimmed V and J ends, which lost 0 bases and 5 bases, there was a span of 11 bases. Germline values: CDR1 MNHEY, CDR2 SVGAGI. This CDR3 has 15 residues. The CDR3 sequence is CASSYSDIGENIQYF. The CDR3 DNA sequence: TGTGCCAGCAGTTACTCTGACATTGGGGAAAACATTCAGTACTTC.

The chain uses TRBV6-5 and TRBJ1-5, with D perhaps matching TRBD1 (5 bases). The V gene lost 6 bases and the J gene lost 5 bases, with 14 bases spanning the gap. The CDR3 has 14 amino acids. CDR1 MNHEY and CDR2 SVGAGI come from the germline V gene. CDR3 nucleotides: TGTGCCAGCAGCACCACAGGTAGGGATCAGCCCCAGCATTTT. Translation gives CASSTTGRDQPQHF.

This CDR3 is CASSLHRKEDTQYF. The DNA for the CDR3 is TGTGCCAGCAGCCTCCACCGAAAGGAAGATACGCAGTATTTT. The chain has TRBV6-5 and TRBJ2-3; no clear D gene. CDR3 length: 14 residues. V gave up 6 bases and J gave up 5 bases, with 15 bases separating them. CDR1 is MNHEY, CDR2 SVGAGI, per germline.

The sample holds one count of this clone. The chain joins TRBV5-1 to TRBJ1-1; D is perhaps TRBD1 (5 bases). The germline V and J ends were trimmed by 4 bases and 6 bases, with 16 bases remaining between them. Germline values: CDR1 SGHRS, CDR2 YFSETQ. The CDR3 is made up of 14 amino acids. The CDR3 region is CASSRSDRGAEAFF. As DNA, the CDR3 is TGCGCCAGCAGCCGAAGCGACAGAGGCGCTGAAGCTTTCTTT.

The chain employs TRBV5-1 and TRBJ1-1, with 10 bases aligning to TRBD1. The CDR3 is 15 amino acids. The junction had 8 bases not matched to a gene; V was cut back by 5 bases and J by 4 bases. Per germline, CDR1 SGHRS and CDR2 YFSETQ. The CDR3: CASRTGGNMGTEAFF. The CDR3 nucleotides are TGCGCCAGCAGGACAGGGGGCAATATGGGCACTGAAGCTTTCTTT.